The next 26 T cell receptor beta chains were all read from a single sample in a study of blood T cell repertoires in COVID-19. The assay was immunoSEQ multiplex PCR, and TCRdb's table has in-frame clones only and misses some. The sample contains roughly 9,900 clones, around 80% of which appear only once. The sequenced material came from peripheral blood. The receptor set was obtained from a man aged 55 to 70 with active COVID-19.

Here the CDR3 reads CASSLLTSGGLSYNEQFF. The CDR3 coding sequence is TGCGCCAGCAGCTTATTAACTAGCGGGGGTTTATCCTACAATGAGCAGTTCTTC. This chain joins TRBV5-1 and TRBJ2-1; 11 bases agree with TRBD2. In germline, CDR1 is SGHRS, CDR2 YFSETQ. The trim removed 2 bases at V and 1 base at J, leaving 8 bases unmatched. The CDR3 consists of 18 residues. Variable domain in full (rest from reference TRBV5-1 and TRBJ2-1): KAGVTQTPRYLIKTRGQQVTLSCSPISGHRSVSWYQQTPGQGLQFLFEYFSETQRNKGNFPGRFSGRQFSNSRSEMNVSTLELGDSALYLCASSLLTSGGLSYNEQFFGPGTRLTVL.

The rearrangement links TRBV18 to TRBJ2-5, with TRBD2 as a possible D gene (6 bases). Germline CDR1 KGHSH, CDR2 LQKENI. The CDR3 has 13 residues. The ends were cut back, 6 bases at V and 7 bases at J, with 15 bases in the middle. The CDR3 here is CASSELLAATQYF. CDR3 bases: TGTGCCAGCTCGGAGTTACTAGCCGCGACCCAGTACTTC. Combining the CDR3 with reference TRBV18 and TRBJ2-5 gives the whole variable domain NAGVMQNPRHLVRRRGQEARLRCSPMKGHSHVYWYRQLPEEGLKFMVYLQKENIIDESGMPKERFSAEFPKEGPSILRIQQVVRGDSAAYFCASSELLAATQYFGPGTRLLVL.

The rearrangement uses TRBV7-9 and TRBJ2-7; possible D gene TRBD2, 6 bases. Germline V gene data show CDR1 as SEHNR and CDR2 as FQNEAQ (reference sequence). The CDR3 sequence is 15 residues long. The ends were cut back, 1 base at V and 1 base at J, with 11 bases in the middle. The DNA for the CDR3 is TGTGCCAGCAGCTTAGTCTCGGGACTTTCCTACGAGCAGTACTTC. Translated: CASSLVSGLSYEQYF.

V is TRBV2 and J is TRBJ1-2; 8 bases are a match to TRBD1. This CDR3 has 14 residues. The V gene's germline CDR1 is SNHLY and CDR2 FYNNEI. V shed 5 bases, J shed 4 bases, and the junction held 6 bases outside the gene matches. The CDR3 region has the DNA TGTGCCAGCAGTCAGGGGGCCTTGGGCTATGGCTACACCTTC. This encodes CASSQGALGYGYTF.

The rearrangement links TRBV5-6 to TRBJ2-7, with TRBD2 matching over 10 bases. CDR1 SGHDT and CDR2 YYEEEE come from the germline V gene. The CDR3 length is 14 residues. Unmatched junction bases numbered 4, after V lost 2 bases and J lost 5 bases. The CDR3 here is CASSFPGLAHEQYF. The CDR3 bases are TGTGCCAGCAGCTTTCCGGGACTAGCGCACGAGCAGTACTTC. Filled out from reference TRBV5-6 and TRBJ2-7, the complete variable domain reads DAGVTQSPTHLIKTRGQQVTLRCSPKSGHDTVSWYQQALGQGPQFIFQYYEEEERQRGNFPDRFSGHQFPNYSSELNVNALLLGDSALYLCASSFPGLAHEQYFGPGTRLTVT.

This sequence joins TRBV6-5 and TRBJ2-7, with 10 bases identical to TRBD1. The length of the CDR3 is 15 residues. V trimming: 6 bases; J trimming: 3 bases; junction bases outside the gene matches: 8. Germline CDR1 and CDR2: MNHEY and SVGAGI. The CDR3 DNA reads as TGTGCCAGCAGCAGCTCGACAGGGGGCGTCTACGAGCAGTACTTC. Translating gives CASSSSTGGVYEQYF.

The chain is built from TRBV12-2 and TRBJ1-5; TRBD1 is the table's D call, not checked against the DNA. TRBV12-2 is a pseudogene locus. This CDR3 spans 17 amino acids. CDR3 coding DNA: TGTGCAAGTCGCAAGCTAGTGCAGGGGGCGAGGAATCAGCCCCAGCATTTT. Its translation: CASRKLVQGARNQPQHF.

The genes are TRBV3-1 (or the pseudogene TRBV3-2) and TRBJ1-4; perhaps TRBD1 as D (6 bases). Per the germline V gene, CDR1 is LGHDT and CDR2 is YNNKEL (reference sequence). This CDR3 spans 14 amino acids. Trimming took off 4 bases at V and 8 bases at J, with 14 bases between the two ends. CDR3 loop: CASSRRDMGEKLFF. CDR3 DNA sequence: TGTGCCAGCAGCCGAAGGGACATGGGAGAAAAACTGTTTTTT.

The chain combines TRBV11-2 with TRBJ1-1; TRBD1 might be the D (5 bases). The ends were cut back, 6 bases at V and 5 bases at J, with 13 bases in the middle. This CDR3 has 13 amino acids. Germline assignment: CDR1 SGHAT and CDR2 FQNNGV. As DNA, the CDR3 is TGTGCCAGCAGTCCAATGGGGGGAACTGAAGCTTTCTTT. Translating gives CASSPMGGTEAFF.

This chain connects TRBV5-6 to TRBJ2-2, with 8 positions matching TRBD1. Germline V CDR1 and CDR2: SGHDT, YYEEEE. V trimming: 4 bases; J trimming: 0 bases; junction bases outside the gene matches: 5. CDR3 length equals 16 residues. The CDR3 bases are TGTGCCAGCAGCCATCGGGGACAGGCGAACACCGGGGAGCTGTTTTTT. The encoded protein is CASSHRGQANTGELFF.

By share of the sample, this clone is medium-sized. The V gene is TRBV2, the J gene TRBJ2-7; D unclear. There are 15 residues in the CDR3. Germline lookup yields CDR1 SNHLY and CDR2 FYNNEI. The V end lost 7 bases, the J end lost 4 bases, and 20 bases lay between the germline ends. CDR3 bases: TGTGCCAGCATCCGAGACAACAGCCTCGTATACGAGCAGTACTTC. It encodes CASIRDNSLVYEQYF.

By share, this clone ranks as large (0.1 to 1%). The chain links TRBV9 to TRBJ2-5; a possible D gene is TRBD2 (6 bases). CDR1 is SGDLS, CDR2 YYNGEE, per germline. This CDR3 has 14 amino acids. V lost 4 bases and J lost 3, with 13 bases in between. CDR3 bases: TGTGCCAGCAGCCTCCGGGCTAGCGAAGAGACCCAGTACTTC. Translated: CASSLRASEETQYF.

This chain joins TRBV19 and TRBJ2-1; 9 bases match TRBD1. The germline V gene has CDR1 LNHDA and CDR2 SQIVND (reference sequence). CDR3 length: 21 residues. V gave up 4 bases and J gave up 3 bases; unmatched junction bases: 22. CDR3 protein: CASSKLPGQTGGYIGYNEQFF. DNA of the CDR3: TGTGCCAGTAGTAAGCTTCCCGGCCAAACAGGGGGCTATATCGGCTACAATGAGCAGTTCTTC.

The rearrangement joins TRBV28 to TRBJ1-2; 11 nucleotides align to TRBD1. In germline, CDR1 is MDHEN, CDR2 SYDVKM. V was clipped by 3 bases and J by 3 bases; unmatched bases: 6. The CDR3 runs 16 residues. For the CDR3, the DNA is TGTGCCAGCAGTTTGCTTCGGACAGGGGGCTACTATGGCTACACCTTC. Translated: CASSLLRTGGYYGYTF.

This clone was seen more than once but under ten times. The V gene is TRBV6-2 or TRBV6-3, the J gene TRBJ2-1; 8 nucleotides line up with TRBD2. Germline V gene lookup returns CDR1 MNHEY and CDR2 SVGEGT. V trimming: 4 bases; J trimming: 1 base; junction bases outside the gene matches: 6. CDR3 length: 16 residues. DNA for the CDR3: TGTGCCAGCAGTTCGTTAGCGGGGCAATCCTACAATGAGCAGTTCTTC. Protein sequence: CASSSLAGQSYNEQFF.

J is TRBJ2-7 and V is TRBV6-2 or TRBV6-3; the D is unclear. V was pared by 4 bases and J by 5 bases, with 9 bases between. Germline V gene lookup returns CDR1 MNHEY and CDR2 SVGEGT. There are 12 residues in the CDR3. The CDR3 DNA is TGTGCCAGCAGTTTTTCCCTCCACGAGCAGTACTTC. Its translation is CASSFSLHEQYF.

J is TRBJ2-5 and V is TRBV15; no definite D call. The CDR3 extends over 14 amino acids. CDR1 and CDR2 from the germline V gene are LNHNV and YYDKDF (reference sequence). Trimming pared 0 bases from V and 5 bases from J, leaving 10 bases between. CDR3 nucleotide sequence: TGTGCCACCAGCAGAGATTCCCCGCAGGAGACCCAGTACTTC. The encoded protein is CATSRDSPQETQYF.

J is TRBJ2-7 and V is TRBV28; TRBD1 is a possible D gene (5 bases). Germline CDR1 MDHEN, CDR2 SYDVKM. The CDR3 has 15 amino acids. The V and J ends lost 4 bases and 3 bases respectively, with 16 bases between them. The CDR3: CASSSTTTDFYEQYF. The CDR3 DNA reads TGTGCCAGCAGTTCCACAACGACAGATTTCTACGAGCAGTACTTC.

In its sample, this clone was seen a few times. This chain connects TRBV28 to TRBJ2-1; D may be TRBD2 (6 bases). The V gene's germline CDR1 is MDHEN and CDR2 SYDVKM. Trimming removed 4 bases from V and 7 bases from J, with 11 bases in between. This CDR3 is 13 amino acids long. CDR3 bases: TGTGCCAGCAGTTCCCCGGGGAGGAATGAGCAGTTCTTC. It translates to CASSSPGRNEQFF.

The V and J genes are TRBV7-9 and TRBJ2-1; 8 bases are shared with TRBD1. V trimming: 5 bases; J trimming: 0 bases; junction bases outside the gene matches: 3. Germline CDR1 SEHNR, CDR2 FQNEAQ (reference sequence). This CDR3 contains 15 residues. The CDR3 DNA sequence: TGTGCCAGCAGCCCAGGGGGCAACTCCTACAATGAGCAGTTCTTC. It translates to CASSPGGNSYNEQFF.

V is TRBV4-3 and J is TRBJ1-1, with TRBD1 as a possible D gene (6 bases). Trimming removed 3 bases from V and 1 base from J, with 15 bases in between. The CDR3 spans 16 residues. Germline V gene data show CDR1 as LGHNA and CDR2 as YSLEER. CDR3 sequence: CASSHHRGQTNTEAFF. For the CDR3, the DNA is TGCGCCAGCAGCCACCATAGGGGACAAACGAACACTGAAGCTTTCTTT.

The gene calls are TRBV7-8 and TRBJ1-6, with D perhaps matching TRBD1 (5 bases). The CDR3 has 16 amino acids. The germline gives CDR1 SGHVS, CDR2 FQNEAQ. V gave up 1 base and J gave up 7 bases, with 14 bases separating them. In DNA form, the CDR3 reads TGTGCCAGCAGCTTAGGAAGGTCAAGGGGCAATTCACCCCTCCACTTT. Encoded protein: CASSLGRSRGNSPLHF. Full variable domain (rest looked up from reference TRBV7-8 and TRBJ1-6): GAGVSQSPRYKVAKRGQDVALRCDPISGHVSLFWYQQALGQGPEFLTYFQNEAQLDKSGLPSDRFFAERPEGSVSTLKIQRTQQEDSAVYLCASSLGRSRGNSPLHFGNGTRLTVT.

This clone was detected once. The CDR3 sequence: CASSVTGSGTEAFF. The DNA of the CDR3 is TGTGCCAGTAGTGTAACAGGGTCTGGCACTGAAGCTTTCTTT. The chain uses TRBV19 and TRBJ1-1; a possible D gene is TRBD1 (6 bases). There are 14 residues in the CDR3. Germline V gene lookup returns CDR1 LNHDA and CDR2 SQIVND (reference sequence). V lost 5 bases and J 4 bases, leaving 14 bases between the germline ends.

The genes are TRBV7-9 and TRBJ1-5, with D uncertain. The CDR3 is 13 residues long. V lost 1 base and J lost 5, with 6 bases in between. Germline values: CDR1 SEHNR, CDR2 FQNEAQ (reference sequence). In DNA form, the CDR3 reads TGTGCCAGCAGCTTAGGCGTAGATCAGCCCCAGCATTTT. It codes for CASSLGVDQPQHF.

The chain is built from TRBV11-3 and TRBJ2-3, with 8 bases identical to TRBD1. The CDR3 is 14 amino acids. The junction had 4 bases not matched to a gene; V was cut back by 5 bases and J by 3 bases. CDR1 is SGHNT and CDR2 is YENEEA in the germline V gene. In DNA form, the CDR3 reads TGTGCCAGCAGCCAACGGGACAGGACAGATACGCAGTATTTT. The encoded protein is CASSQRDRTDTQYF.

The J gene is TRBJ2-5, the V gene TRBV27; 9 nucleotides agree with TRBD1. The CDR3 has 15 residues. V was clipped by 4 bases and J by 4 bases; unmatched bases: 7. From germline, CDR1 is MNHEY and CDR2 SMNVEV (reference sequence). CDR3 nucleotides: TGTGCCAGCAGTTACCAACAGGGGGCCAGAGAGACCCAGTACTTC. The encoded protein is CASSYQQGARETQYF.